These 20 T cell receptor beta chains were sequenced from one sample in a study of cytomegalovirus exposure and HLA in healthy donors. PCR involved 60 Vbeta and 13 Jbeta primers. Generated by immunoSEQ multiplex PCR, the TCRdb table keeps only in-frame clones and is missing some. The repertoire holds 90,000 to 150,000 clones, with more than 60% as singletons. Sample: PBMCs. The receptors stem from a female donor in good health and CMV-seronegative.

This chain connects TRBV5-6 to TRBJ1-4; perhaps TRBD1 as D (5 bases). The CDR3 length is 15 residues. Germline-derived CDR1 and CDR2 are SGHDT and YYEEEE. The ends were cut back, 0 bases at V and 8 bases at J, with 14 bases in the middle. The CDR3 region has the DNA TGTGCCAGCAGCTTGGGGGCCAGGGCCGGGGAAAAACTGTTTTTT. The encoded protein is CASSLGARAGEKLFF.

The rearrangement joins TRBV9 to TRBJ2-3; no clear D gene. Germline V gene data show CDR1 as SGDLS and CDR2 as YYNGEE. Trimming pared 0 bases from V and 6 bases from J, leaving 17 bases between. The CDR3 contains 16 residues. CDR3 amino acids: CASSVARHSSMDTQYF. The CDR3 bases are TGTGCCAGCAGCGTAGCCCGACACTCCTCCATGGATACGCAGTATTTT.

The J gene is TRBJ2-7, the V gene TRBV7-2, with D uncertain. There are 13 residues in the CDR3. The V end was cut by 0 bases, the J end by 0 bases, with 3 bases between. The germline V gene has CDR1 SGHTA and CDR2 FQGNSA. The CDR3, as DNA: TGTGCCAGCAGCTTAGCAGCCTCCTACGAGCAGTACTTC. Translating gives CASSLAASYEQYF.

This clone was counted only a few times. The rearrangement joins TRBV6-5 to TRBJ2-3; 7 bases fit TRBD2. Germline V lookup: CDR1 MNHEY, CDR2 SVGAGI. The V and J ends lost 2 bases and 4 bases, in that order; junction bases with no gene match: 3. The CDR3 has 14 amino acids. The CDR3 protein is CASSYREGADTQYF. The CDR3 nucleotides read TGTGCCAGCAGTTACAGGGAGGGCGCAGATACGCAGTATTTT.

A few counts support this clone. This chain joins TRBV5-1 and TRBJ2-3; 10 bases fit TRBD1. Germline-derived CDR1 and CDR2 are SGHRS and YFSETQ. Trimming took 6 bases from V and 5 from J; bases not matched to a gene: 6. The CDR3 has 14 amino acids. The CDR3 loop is CASTQDRGVDTQYF. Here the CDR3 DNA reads TGCGCCAGCACCCAGGACAGGGGGGTAGATACGCAGTATTTT. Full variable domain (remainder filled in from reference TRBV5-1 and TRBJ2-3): KAGVTQTPRYLIKTRGQQVTLSCSPISGHRSVSWYQQTPGQGLQFLFEYFSETQRNKGNFPGRFSGRQFSNSRSEMNVSTLELGDSALYLCASTQDRGVDTQYFGPGTRLTVL.

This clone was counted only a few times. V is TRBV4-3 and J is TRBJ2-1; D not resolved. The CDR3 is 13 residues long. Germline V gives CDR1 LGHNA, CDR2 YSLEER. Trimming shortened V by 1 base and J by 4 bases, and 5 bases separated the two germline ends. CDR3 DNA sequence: TGCGCCAGCAGCCAAGGCGGTTACAATGAGCAGTTCTTC. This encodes CASSQGGYNEQFF.

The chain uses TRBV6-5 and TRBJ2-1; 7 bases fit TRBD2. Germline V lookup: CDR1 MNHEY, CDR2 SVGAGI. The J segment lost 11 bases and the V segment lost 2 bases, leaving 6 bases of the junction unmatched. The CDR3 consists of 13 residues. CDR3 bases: TGTGCCAGCAGTTACGGCGGGGGAGACAAGCAGTTCTTC. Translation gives CASSYGGGDKQFF.

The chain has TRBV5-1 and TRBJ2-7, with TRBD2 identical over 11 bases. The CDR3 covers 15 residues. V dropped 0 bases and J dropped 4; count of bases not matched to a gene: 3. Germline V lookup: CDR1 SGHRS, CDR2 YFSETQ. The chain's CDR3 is CASSLASGGRYEQYF. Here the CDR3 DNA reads TGCGCCAGCAGCTTGGCTAGCGGGGGGAGGTACGAGCAGTACTTC.

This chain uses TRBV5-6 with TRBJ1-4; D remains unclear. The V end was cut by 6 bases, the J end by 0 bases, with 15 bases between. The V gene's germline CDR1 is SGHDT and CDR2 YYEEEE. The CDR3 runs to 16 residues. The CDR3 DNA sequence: TGTGCCAGCAACCCCACGGGTGGTGCAACTAATGAAAAACTGTTTTTT. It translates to CASNPTGGATNEKLFF.

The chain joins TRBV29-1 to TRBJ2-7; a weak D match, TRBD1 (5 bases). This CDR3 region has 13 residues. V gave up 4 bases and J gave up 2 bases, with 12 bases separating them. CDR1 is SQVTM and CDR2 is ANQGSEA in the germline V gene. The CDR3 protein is CSVGSDSPYEQYF. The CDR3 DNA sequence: TGCAGCGTTGGTTCAGACAGCCCCTACGAGCAGTACTTC.

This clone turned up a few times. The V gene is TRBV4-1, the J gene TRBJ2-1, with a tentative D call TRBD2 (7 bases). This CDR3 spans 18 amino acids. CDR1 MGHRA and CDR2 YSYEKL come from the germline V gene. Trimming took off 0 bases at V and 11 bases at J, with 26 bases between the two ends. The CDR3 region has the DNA TGCGCCAGCAGCCAAGATCCCCTCCGTGGGAGGGGGGCGAGGAAGCAGTTCTTC. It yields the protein CASSQDPLRGRGARKQFF.

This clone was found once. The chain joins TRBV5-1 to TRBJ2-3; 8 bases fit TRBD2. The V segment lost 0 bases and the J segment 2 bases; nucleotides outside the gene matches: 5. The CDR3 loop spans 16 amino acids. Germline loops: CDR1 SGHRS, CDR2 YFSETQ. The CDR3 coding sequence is TGCGCCAGCAGCTTGGAGCGGGGGATAAACACAGATACGCAGTATTTT. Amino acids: CASSLERGINTDTQYF.

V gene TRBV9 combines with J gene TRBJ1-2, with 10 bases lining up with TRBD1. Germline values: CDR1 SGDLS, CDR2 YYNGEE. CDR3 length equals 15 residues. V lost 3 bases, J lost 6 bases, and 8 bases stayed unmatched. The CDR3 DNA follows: TGTGCCAGCAGCGACGGGGACAGGGGAAAAAATGGCTACACCTTC. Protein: CASSDGDRGKNGYTF.

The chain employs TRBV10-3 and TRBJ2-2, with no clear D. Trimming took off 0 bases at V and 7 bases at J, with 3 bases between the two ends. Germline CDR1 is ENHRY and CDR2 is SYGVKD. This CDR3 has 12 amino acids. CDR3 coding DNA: TGTGCCATCAGTGAGTCGAGCGGGGAGCTGTTTTTT. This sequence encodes CAISESSGELFF.

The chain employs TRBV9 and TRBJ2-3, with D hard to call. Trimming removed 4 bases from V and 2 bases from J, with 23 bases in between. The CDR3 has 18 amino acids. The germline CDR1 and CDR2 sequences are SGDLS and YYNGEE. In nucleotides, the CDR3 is TGTGCCAGCAGCCCCAATCCTCCAGCCTTTGAGGACACAGATACGCAGTATTTT. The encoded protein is CASSPNPPAFEDTDTQYF.

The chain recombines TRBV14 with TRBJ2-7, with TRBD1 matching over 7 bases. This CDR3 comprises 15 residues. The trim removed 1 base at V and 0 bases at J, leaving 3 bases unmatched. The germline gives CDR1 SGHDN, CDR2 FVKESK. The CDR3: CASSQGQGPSYEQYF. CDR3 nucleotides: TGTGCCAGCAGCCAAGGACAGGGACCCTCCTACGAGCAGTACTTC.

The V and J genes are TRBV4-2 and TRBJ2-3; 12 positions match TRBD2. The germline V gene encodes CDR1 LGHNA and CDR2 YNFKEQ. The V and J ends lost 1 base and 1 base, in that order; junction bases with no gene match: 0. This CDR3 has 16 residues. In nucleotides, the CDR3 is TGTGCCAGCAGCCAAGGACTAGCGGGGGGCACAGATACGCAGTATTTT. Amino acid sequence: CASSQGLAGGTDTQYF.

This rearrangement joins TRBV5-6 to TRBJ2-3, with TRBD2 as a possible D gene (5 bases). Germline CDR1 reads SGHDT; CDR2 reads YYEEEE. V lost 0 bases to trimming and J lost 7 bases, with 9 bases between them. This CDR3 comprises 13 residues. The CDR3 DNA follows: TGTGCCAGCAGCTTGGTGGGGAGAAATACGCAGTATTTT. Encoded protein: CASSLVGRNTQYF.

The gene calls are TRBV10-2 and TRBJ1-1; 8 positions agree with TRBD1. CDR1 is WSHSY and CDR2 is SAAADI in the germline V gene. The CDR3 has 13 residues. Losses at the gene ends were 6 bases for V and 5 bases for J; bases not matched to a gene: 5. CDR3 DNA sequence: TGCGCCAGCAGATACAGGGGGGGGACTGAAGCTTTCTTT. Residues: CASRYRGGTEAFF.

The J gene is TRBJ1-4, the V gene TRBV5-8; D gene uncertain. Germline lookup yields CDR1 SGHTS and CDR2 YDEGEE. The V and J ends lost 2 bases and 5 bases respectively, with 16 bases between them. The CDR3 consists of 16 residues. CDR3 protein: CASSLMGRGMNEKLFF. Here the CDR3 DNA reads TGTGCCAGCAGCTTAATGGGCCGGGGAATGAATGAAAAACTGTTTTTT. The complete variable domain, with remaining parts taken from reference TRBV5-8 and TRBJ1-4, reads EAGVTQSPTHLIKTRGQQATLRCSPISGHTSVYWYQQALGLGLQFLLWYDEGEERNRGNFPPRFSGRQFPNYSSELNVNALELEDSALYLCASSLMGRGMNEKLFFGSGTQLSVL.